The 24 T cell receptor beta chains in this list originate from one sample, sequenced in a study of CD8 T cells in Susac syndrome. Random-hexamer reverse transcription was applied to about 0.45 to 1 ug RNA. MiXCR was run by TCRdb on the immunoSEQ multiplex PCR reads, yielding one entry per CDR3 protein. The table records 150,000 to 200,000 distinct CDR3 sequences, around 96% of them present only once. The sequenced sample was CD4+ T cells from PBMCs. Receptors were obtained from a human donor with multiple sclerosis.

V usage is TRBV30 and J usage is TRBJ2-1; D is perhaps TRBD1 or TRBD2 (6 bases each). This CDR3 comprises 13 residues. Germline assignment: CDR1 GTSNPN and CDR2 SVGIG (reference sequence). V was trimmed by 3 bases and J by 10 bases, leaving 16 bases between them. The CDR3 region is CAWSPRGGGEQFF. The CDR3 DNA reads TGTGCCTGGAGCCCCAGGGGAGGTGGGGAGCAGTTCTTC.

CDR3: CASSPPIGHEQYF. Written as DNA, the CDR3 is TGTGCCAGCTCACCACCGATTGGGCACGAGCAGTACTTC. The J gene is TRBJ2-7, the V gene TRBV18; D not certain. This CDR3 is 13 amino acids long. CDR1 is KGHSH, CDR2 LQKENI, per germline. Trimming pared 0 bases from V and 5 bases from J, leaving 8 bases between. Drawing the rest from reference TRBV18 and TRBJ2-7, the complete variable domain is NAGVMQNPRHLVRRRGQEARLRCSPMKGHSHVYWYRQLPEEGLKFMVYLQKENIIDESGMPKERFSAEFPKEGPSILRIQQVVRGDSAAYFCASSPPIGHEQYFGPGTRLTVT.

The genes are TRBV15 and TRBJ2-3, with no clear D. Looked up from germline, CDR1 is LNHNV and CDR2 is YYDKDF (reference sequence). V dropped 0 bases and J dropped 6 bases, with 7 bases sitting between them. The CDR3 totals 13 residues. The CDR3 DNA is TGTGCCACCAGCAGAGATCCCGGGGATACGCAGTATTTT. Its protein product is CATSRDPGDTQYF.

The chain links TRBV20-1 to TRBJ1-2, with 8 bases aligning to TRBD1. V trimming: 0 bases; J trimming: 2 bases; junction bases outside the gene matches: 11. The germline gives CDR1 DFQATT, CDR2 SNEGSKA (reference sequence). The CDR3 totals 17 residues. CDR3 nucleotides: TGCAGTGCTAGAGAGGGGTCAGGGGGCGAACGAAACTATGGCTACACCTTC. Amino acids: CSAREGSGGERNYGYTF.

The V call is TRBV7-9, the J call TRBJ1-2; no firm D call. Trimming left V 5 bases short and J 2 bases short, with 9 bases between. Germline V gene sequence: CDR1 SEHNR, CDR2 FQNEAQ (reference sequence). This CDR3 comprises 13 residues. This CDR3 is CASSQNSNYGYTF. The CDR3 DNA follows: TGTGCCAGCAGCCAGAACTCAAACTATGGCTACACCTTC.

V and J are TRBV7-8 and TRBJ1-1; no firm D call. The CDR3 extends over 14 amino acids. Looked up from germline, CDR1 is SGHVS and CDR2 is FQNEAQ. V shed 3 bases and J shed 4 bases, with 12 bases lying between them. CDR3 amino acids: CASSFGGEATEAFF. For the CDR3, the DNA is TGTGCCAGCAGCTTTGGAGGCGAGGCCACTGAAGCTTTCTTT.

The chain is built from TRBV5-1 and TRBJ2-1, with no clear D. This CDR3 spans 15 amino acids. In germline, CDR1 is SGHRS, CDR2 YFSETQ. Trimming cost V 1 base and J 5 bases, with 13 bases left between them. CDR3 in amino acids: CASSLPRNYNNEQFF. The CDR3, as DNA: TGCGCCAGCAGCTTGCCACGCAACTATAACAATGAGCAGTTCTTC.

V usage is TRBV5-4 and J usage is TRBJ2-7, with D possibly TRBD1 on 6 matching bases. The germline gives CDR1 SGHNT, CDR2 YYREEE (reference sequence). This CDR3 has 16 amino acids. V dropped 0 bases and J dropped 5 bases, with 18 bases sitting between them. This CDR3 is CASSLESARGIDEQYF. DNA for the CDR3: TGTGCCAGCAGCTTGGAGTCTGCTAGGGGGATCGACGAGCAGTACTTC.

This chain uses TRBV6-1 with TRBJ1-1; 9 bases are shared with TRBD1. V lost 4 bases to trimming and J lost 7 bases; unmatched junction nucleotides: 7. The CDR3 runs 14 residues. The germline V gene has CDR1 MNHNS and CDR2 SASEGT. CDR3 in amino acids: CASSATTGGGEAFF. DNA of the CDR3: TGTGCCAGCAGTGCTACGACAGGGGGAGGTGAAGCTTTCTTT.

This chain links TRBV4-2 with TRBJ2-3; D remains ambiguous. Germline CDR1 LGHNA, CDR2 YNFKEQ. The CDR3 has 16 amino acids. Trimming cost V 0 bases and J 9 bases, with 19 bases left between them. CDR3 loop: CASSQEVKHGAGTQYF. In DNA, the CDR3 is TGTGCCAGCAGCCAAGAGGTCAAGCACGGCGCCGGAACGCAGTATTTT.

The chain links TRBV29-1 to TRBJ1-2; 7 positions agree with TRBD1. V shed 4 bases, J shed 6 bases, and the junction held 8 bases outside the gene matches. This CDR3 is 13 amino acids long. CDR1 is SQVTM, CDR2 ANQGSEA, per germline. CDR3 in amino acids: CSVGWQGVHGYTF. The DNA for the CDR3 is TGCAGCGTTGGGTGGCAGGGGGTCCATGGCTACACCTTC.

The gene calls are TRBV20-1 and TRBJ1-1, with TRBD1 matching over 8 bases. V shed 3 bases, J shed 3 bases, and the junction held 3 bases outside the gene matches. Germline assignment: CDR1 DFQATT and CDR2 SNEGSKA (reference sequence). CDR3 length: 13 residues. DNA of the CDR3: TGCAGTGCTAGCCTACAGGGGGACACTGAAGCTTTCTTT. Residues: CSASLQGDTEAFF.

The gene calls are TRBV3-1 and TRBJ2-3; possible D gene TRBD2, 6 bases. Trimming stripped 4 bases from V and 2 bases from J, with 16 bases between. Germline V CDR1 and CDR2: LGHDT, YNNKEL (reference sequence). This CDR3 is built from 16 residues. The CDR3 is CASSPLSAGPTDTQYF. The DNA of the CDR3 is TGTGCCAGCAGCCCCCTTAGCGCGGGGCCCACAGATACGCAGTATTTT.

The chain couples TRBV29-1 to TRBJ2-7; TRBD2 matches 13 bases. CDR3 length: 16 amino acids. V shed 1 base, J shed 3 bases, and the junction held 6 bases outside the gene matches. CDR1 and CDR2 from the germline V gene are SQVTM and ANQGSEA. This chain's CDR3 is CSVEGTSGSDLYEQYF. CDR3 bases: TGCAGCGTTGAAGGGACTAGCGGGAGTGATCTCTACGAGCAGTACTTC.

The chain has TRBV29-1 and TRBJ2-5, with D unclear. The CDR3 loop spans 11 amino acids. The germline V gene has CDR1 SQVTM and CDR2 ANQGSEA. Trimming cost V 8 bases and J 1 base, with 8 bases left between them. CDR3 in amino acids: CSLRRQETQYF. The CDR3 DNA reads as TGCAGCCTCAGACGCCAAGAGACCCAGTACTTC.

The chain has TRBV2 and TRBJ1-5; D unresolved. CDR1 SNHLY and CDR2 FYNNEI come from the germline V gene. With 4 bases removed from V and 5 bases from J, the gap between germline ends came to 12 bases. This CDR3 has 14 amino acids. The chain's CDR3 is CASSVTIKDQPQHF. The CDR3 DNA follows: TGTGCCAGCAGTGTAACAATTAAGGATCAGCCCCAGCATTTT.

This clonotype was detected a few times. The V gene is TRBV29-1, the J gene TRBJ2-1, with TRBD1 identical over 8 bases. Germline V CDR1 and CDR2: SQVTM, ANQGSEA. J gave up 6 bases and V 7 bases, and 5 bases lay outside the gene matches. This CDR3 has 12 amino acids. Here the CDR3 DNA reads TGCAGCGGCAACAGGGGGGTCAATGAGCAGTTCTTC. Translating gives CSGNRGVNEQFF.

The J gene is TRBJ1-1, the V gene TRBV19; D possibly corresponds to TRBD1 (5 bases). Germline V gives CDR1 LNHDA, CDR2 SQIVND (reference sequence). V was pared by 6 bases and J by 5 bases, with 13 bases between. The CDR3 has 13 amino acids. Written as DNA, the CDR3 is TGTGCCAGTAGGGAGGGGCGCGGAACTGAAGCTTTCTTT. It yields the protein CASREGRGTEAFF.

J is TRBJ2-3 and V is TRBV5-1, with D perhaps TRBD2 (6 bases). CDR3 length: 16 residues. V shed 2 bases and J shed 1 base, with 14 bases lying between them. Germline-derived CDR1 and CDR2 are SGHRS and YFSETQ. The CDR3 nucleotides read TGCGCCAGCAGCTTACCAGGGACTGAAGGCACAGATACGCAGTATTTT. Its protein is CASSLPGTEGTDTQYF.

A single count supports this clonotype. The chain carries TRBV3-1 and TRBJ2-3; maybe TRBD2 (5 bases). The CDR3 length is 16 residues. V lost 1 base to trimming and J lost 4 bases, with 15 bases between them. Germline lookup yields CDR1 LGHDT and CDR2 YNNKEL (reference sequence). CDR3 nucleotides: TGTGCCAGCAGCCAAGGGACTTCTTCAGCTCCAGATACGCAGTATTTT. This codes for CASSQGTSSAPDTQYF.

CDR3 in amino acids: CSARTSAYNEQFF. The CDR3 bases are TGCAGTGCTAGGACTAGCGCCTACAATGAGCAGTTCTTC. This chain joins TRBV20-1 and TRBJ2-1; TRBD2 matches at 8 bases. This CDR3 region has 13 residues. Unmatched junction bases numbered 0, after V lost 3 bases and J lost 2 bases. From germline, CDR1 is DFQATT and CDR2 SNEGSKA (reference sequence).

This chain joins TRBV29-1 and TRBJ2-5; D gene uncertain. Looked up from germline, CDR1 is SQVTM and CDR2 is ANQGSEA. V shed 4 bases and J shed 0 bases, with 12 bases lying between them. The CDR3 totals 14 residues. CDR3 in DNA: TGCAGCGTTGGTGGTGCAGGCAACCAAGAGACCCAGTACTTC. Translation gives CSVGGAGNQETQYF.

The J gene is TRBJ2-5, the V gene TRBV12-5; D gene ambiguous. Germline lookup yields CDR1 LGHNT and CDR2 FRNRAP. The CDR3 covers 12 residues. Trimming cost V 7 bases and J 5 bases, with 11 bases left between them. In nucleotides, the CDR3 is TGTGCTAGTGCCCCTTGGTGGGAGACCCAGTACTTC. It specifies CASAPWWETQYF. Based on the CDR3 plus reference TRBV12-5 and TRBJ2-5, the full variable domain is DARVTQTPRHKVTEMGQEVTMRCQPILGHNTVFWYRQTMMQGLELLAYFRNRAPLDDSGMPKDRFSAEMPDATLATLKIQPSEPRDSAVYFCASAPWWETQYFGPGTRLLVL.

CDR3 amino acids: CASSPRGRIQETQYF. For the CDR3, the DNA is TGTGCCAGCAGTCCCCGGGGGCGGATCCAAGAGACCCAGTACTTC. The chain links TRBV27 to TRBJ2-5; D is perhaps TRBD1 or TRBD2 (6 bases each). With 5 bases removed from V and 1 base from J, the gap between germline ends came to 14 bases. Germline values: CDR1 MNHEY, CDR2 SMNVEV (reference sequence). The CDR3 sequence is 15 residues long.